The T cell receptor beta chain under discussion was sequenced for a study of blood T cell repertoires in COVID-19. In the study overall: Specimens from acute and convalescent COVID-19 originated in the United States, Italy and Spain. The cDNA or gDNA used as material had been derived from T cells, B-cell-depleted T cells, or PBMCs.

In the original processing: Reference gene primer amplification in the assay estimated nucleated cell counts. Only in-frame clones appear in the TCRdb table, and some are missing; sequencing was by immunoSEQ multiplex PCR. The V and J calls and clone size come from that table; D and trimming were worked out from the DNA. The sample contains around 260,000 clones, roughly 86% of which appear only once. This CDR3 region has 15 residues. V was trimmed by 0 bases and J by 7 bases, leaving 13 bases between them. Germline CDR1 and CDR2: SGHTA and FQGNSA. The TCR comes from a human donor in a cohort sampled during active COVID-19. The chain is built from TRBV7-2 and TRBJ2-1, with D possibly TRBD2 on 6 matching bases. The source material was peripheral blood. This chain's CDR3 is CASSLAGGMKNEQFF. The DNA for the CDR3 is TGTGCCAGCAGCTTAGCGGGAGGAATGAAGAATGAGCAGTTCTTC.